Listed below are T cell receptor beta chains from one sample, sequenced in a study of T-cell memory formation after mild COVID-19. MiXCR, run by TCRdb on the 5' RACE reads, gives a single entry per CDR3 protein. The data hold 250,000 to 300,000 distinct CDR3 sequences, with approximately 19% observed a single time. The sequencing sample was made of PBMCs or a T cell subset sorted from them (not recorded which). The receptor set was obtained from a man in his late teens or twenties who had mild COVID-19 (a few samples of this study predate the infection). Cell type and time point are not known. Each CDR3 is given without its conserved first and last residue. Each record gives: J gene, V gene, CDR3 protein.

J: TRBJ2-5
V: TRBV28
CDR3: ASTFLGTVGGTQY

J: TRBJ2-5
V: TRBV24-1
CDR3: ATSDSTIKTQY

J: TRBJ2-1
V: TRBV7-8
CDR3: ASSLTYSYNEQF

J: TRBJ2-3
V: TRBV7-6
CDR3: ASSGRGPATDTQY

J: TRBJ1-6
V: TRBV20-1
CDR3: SARDPAGGFSPLH

J: TRBJ1-6
V: TRBV2
CDR3: ASGEDRGFNSPLH

J: TRBJ2-2
V: TRBV7-2
CDR3: ASSFAPVGTGELF

J: TRBJ2-1
V: TRBV2
CDR3: ASTRSGGPGNEQF

J: TRBJ1-5
V: TRBV3-1
CDR3: ASSQGTLGNQPQH

J: TRBJ1-1
V: TRBV20-1
CDR3: SPLSGVMNTEAF

J: TRBJ1-2
V: TRBV12-3/TRBV12-4
CDR3: ASRAGSYGYT

J: TRBJ1-1
V: TRBV13
CDR3: ASSLRGQRYEAF

J: TRBJ2-2
V: TRBV12-3/TRBV12-4
CDR3: ASSYRLVDTGELF

J: TRBJ1-2
V: TRBV11-2
CDR3: ASSPPGRYGYT

J: TRBJ1-3
V: TRBV7-2
CDR3: ASSWGGSGNTIY

J: TRBJ2-7
V: TRBV18
CDR3: ASSPPVDSYEQY

J: TRBJ2-4
V: TRBV6-1
CDR3: ASKFGGGNIQY

J: TRBJ2-2
V: TRBV7-2
CDR3: ASSLVSTGELF

J: TRBJ2-3
V: TRBV7-2
CDR3: ASSQPTDTQY

J: TRBJ1-1
V: TRBV29-1
CDR3: SVEVTEGTEAF

J: TRBJ1-2
V: TRBV7-9
CDR3: ASSFGGGLFPGYT

J: TRBJ1-2
V: TRBV20-1
CDR3: SARRGGALDGYT

J: TRBJ2-1
V: TRBV7-9
CDR3: ASSALAGGPVEEQF

J: TRBJ2-1
V: TRBV7-9
CDR3: ASSILDSGDYNEQF

J: TRBJ2-3
V: TRBV29-1
CDR3: SFDPGSYLFETDTQY

J: TRBJ2-5
V: TRBV12-3/TRBV12-4
CDR3: ASSLALTGTSGGKETQY

J: TRBJ1-1
V: TRBV30
CDR3: AWAGHSNTEAF

J: TRBJ1-3
V: TRBV3-1
CDR3: ASSQDSGDTIY

J: TRBJ2-6
V: TRBV5-1
CDR3: ASSHGSSGANVLT

J: TRBJ2-3
V: TRBV11-2
CDR3: ASSLRPGSADTQY

J: TRBJ2-5
V: TRBV20-1
CDR3: SVRASGQETQY

J: TRBJ1-1
V: TRBV4-3
CDR3: ASSQGQGFGRNTEAF

J: TRBJ2-7
V: TRBV11-1
CDR3: ASSLKFGAYEQY

J: TRBJ1-3
V: TRBV11-2
CDR3: ASSQSHSGNTIY

J: TRBJ1-2
V: TRBV20-1
CDR3: SARDYGQGKGYGYT

J: TRBJ2-1
V: TRBV7-9
CDR3: APGTGSNEQF

J: TRBJ2-7
V: TRBV6-5
CDR3: ASSIRERDYEQY

J: TRBJ1-1
V: TRBV20-1
CDR3: SARQNTEAF

J: TRBJ2-2
V: TRBV29-1
CDR3: SVRPGSGGNTGELF

J: TRBJ2-7
V: TRBV10-3
CDR3: AISPGTASYEQY

J: TRBJ2-1
V: TRBV2
CDR3: ASSEQGLVHNEQF

J: TRBJ2-5
V: TRBV5-1
CDR3: ASSLRHLQETQY